This record concerns one T cell receptor (beta chain) sequence. This CDR3 spans 17 amino acids. V lost 0 bases to trimming and J lost 2 bases; unmatched junction nucleotides: 5. Germline values: CDR1 SGDLS, CDR2 YYNGEE. Assay used: immunoSEQ multiplex PCR; TCRdb lists only in-frame clones, some missing. The sample lists 250,000 or so clones, around 93% occurring once. This entry belongs to a study of blood T cell repertoires in COVID-19. Sequencing used PBMCs or T cells enriched from blood (not recorded which). This receptor was obtained from a man aged 35-49 years who had been exposed to COVID-19. The chain couples TRBV9 to TRBJ2-6; 7 nucleotides align to TRBD1. The CDR3 nucleotides are TGTGCCAGCAGCGTAGTAGGGGGCGCAGCTGGGGCCAACGTCCTGACTTTC. Protein: CASSVVGGAAGANVLTF.